The 5 T cell receptor beta chains below all came from one sample that was sequenced in a study of cytomegalovirus exposure and HLA in healthy donors. Amplification used 60 Vbeta primers and 13 Jbeta primers. TCRdb's copy holds only in-frame clones and misses some; the assay was immunoSEQ multiplex PCR. The sample consists of 90,000 or so clones, 70% to 75% of them appearing once. Sequencing was done on a sample of PBMCs. The receptors here all came from a woman aged 18-29 years in good health and CMV-seropositive.

In its sample, this clone was seen a few times. This chain connects TRBV6-6 to TRBJ2-7, with 10 bases lining up with TRBD1. Germline V gene data show CDR1 as MNHNY and CDR2 as SVGAGI (reference sequence). V was pared by 9 bases and J by 4 bases, with 6 bases of the junction left unmatched. The CDR3 runs to 13 residues. The CDR3 protein is CASGGTGEYEQYF. CDR3 bases: TGTGCCAGTGGGGGGACAGGGGAATACGAGCAGTACTTC.

This chain joins TRBV18 and TRBJ2-7; possible D gene TRBD2, 5 bases. CDR1 and CDR2 from the germline V gene are KGHSH and LQKENI. CDR3 size: 15 residues. Trimming took 3 bases from V and 2 from J, leaving 14 bases between them. The CDR3 nucleotides read TGTGCCAGCTCACCGATTATCCGGGATCCCTACGAGCAGTACTTC. It yields the protein CASSPIIRDPYEQYF.

The chain carries TRBV7-8 and TRBJ1-2, with 8 positions matching TRBD1. Germline trimming cut 3 bases from V and 4 bases from J; bases unmatched to any gene: 4. Germline V gives CDR1 SGHVS, CDR2 FQNEAQ. The length of the CDR3 is 14 residues. CDR3 nucleotides: TGTGCCAGCAGCTTTTCAACAGGGGGCTATGGCTACACCTTC. The encoded protein is CASSFSTGGYGYTF.

This clone was seen a few times. The chain combines TRBV29-1 with TRBJ1-1; no firm D call. The CDR3 sequence is 13 residues long. With 7 bases removed from V and 0 bases from J, the gap between germline ends came to 12 bases. Germline assignment: CDR1 SQVTM and CDR2 ANQGSEA. The CDR3 region is CSGRQGMNTEAFF. In DNA form, the CDR3 reads TGCAGCGGCCGACAAGGAATGAACACTGAAGCTTTCTTT.

The rearrangement links TRBV13 to TRBJ1-4; 7 bases line up with TRBD1. After removal of 2 bases from V and 5 bases from J, the junction contained 5 bases not matched to a gene. Germline V lookup: CDR1 PRHDT, CDR2 FYEKMQ (reference sequence). This CDR3 contains 15 residues. The CDR3 region has the DNA TGTGCCAGCAGCTTAAGGACAGGAGTAAATGAAAAACTGTTTTTT. Its protein product is CASSLRTGVNEKLFF.